This T cell receptor beta chain was recovered during a study of T-cell memory formation after mild COVID-19. V lost 6 bases and J lost 4; bases outside the gene matches: 11. The CDR3 length is 16 residues. Per germline, CDR1 LNHDA and CDR2 SQIVND (reference sequence). With respect to this clonotype: What it binds is unknown.

The study's findings and limits: Some SARS-CoV-2-responding clones were already detected in memory before infection. There was a balanced CD4/CD8 profile in clones contracting day 15 to 85, and later expanders leaned CD4+. Most CD4+ clones that shrank were in CM and EM, while CD8+ ones turned up in EMRA.

TCRdb reprocessed the 5' RACE reads with MiXCR, giving one entry per CDR3 protein. The table has over 350,000 distinct CDR3 sequences, roughly a quarter seen once; the top ten hold 7% to 9.5%. V is TRBV19 and J is TRBJ1-2, with 10 bases matching TRBD1. Sequences were obtained from PBMCs or a T cell subset sorted from them (not recorded which). This receptor was taken from an adult woman who had mild COVID-19 (a few samples of this study predate the infection). Cell type and time point are not known. Here the CDR3 reads CASSPEPTGGFYGYTF. The CDR3 coding sequence is TGTGCCAGTAGCCCCGAGCCGACAGGGGGCTTCTATGGCTACACCTTC.